These 9 T cell receptor beta chains were all obtained from the same sample, sequenced in a study of regulatory T cells in long-lasting Graves disease. iRepertoire HTBI primers and Arm-PCR of CDR3 regions built TCR beta libraries. Via MiXCR, TCRdb re-called the multiplex PCR reads, giving one row per CDR3 protein. Of 350,000 to 500,000 distinct CDR3 sequences in the sample, around a fifth were seen once. The time point here: persistent/refractory GD, antithyroid drugs over 5 years with positive TRAb. From PBMCs, RNA was extracted and then used to make the TCR library. Here the sequenced sample was peripheral blood mononuclear cells (PBMCs), taken when the disease was refractory, from a patient treated with antithyroid drugs. The receptors derive from a female donor with Graves disease.

At least ten counts were recorded for this clonotype. This chain connects TRBV30 to TRBJ2-7, with TRBD2 identical over 9 bases. Trimming at V came to 2 bases and at J to 0 bases, leaving 11 bases not matched to a gene. The CDR3 length is 17 residues. Germline V gives CDR1 GTSNPN, CDR2 SVGIG (reference sequence). The CDR3 bases are TGTGCCTGGAGTTGGAGCGGGAGGCGTCCAAGCTCCTACGAGCAGTACTTC. The encoded protein is CAWSWSGRRPSSYEQYF.

This clonotype was counted at least ten times. In DNA form, the CDR3 reads TGTGCCAGCAGAGCTAATAGACGAGACACTGAAGCTTTCTTT. Amino acid sequence: CASRANRRDTEAFF. The V gene is TRBV2, the J gene TRBJ1-1; D remains ambiguous. Germline assignment: CDR1 SNHLY and CDR2 FYNNEI. Deletions cut 6 bases from V and 3 bases from J, with 14 bases between. The CDR3 runs to 14 residues. The full variable domain, rest sourced from reference TRBV2 and TRBJ1-1, is EPEVTQTPSHQVTQMGQEVILRCVPISNHLYFYWYRQILGQKVEFLVSFYNNEISEKSEIFDDQFSVERPDGSNFTLKIRSTKLEDSAMYFCASRANRRDTEAFFGQGTRLTVV.

V usage is TRBV2 and J usage is TRBJ2-7, with D possibly called TRBD1 or TRBD2 (5 bases each). Germline CDR1 is SNHLY and CDR2 is FYNNEI. This CDR3 has 14 residues. V was shortened by 6 bases and J by 7 bases, with 19 bases between the two germline ends. The CDR3 is CASRPRRQGDEQYF. CDR3 sequence (DNA): TGTGCCAGCAGGCCCCGGCGGCAGGGAGATGAGCAGTACTTC. Supplemented by reference TRBV2 and TRBJ2-7, the full variable domain reads EPEVTQTPSHQVTQMGQEVILRCVPISNHLYFYWYRQILGQKVEFLVSFYNNEISEKSEIFDDQFSVERPDGSNFTLKIRSTKLEDSAMYFCASRPRRQGDEQYFGPGTRLTVT.

This clonotype has more than one count but fewer than ten. This chain links TRBV3-1 with TRBJ2-7, with D possibly matching TRBD1 (5 bases). The CDR3 covers 14 residues. V was shortened by 3 bases and J by 2 bases, with 11 bases between the two germline ends. Germline assignment: CDR1 LGHDT and CDR2 YNNKEL (reference sequence). The CDR3 DNA is TGTGCCAGCAGCCACACAGGTAGCACCTACGAGCAGTACTTC. Translating it yields CASSHTGSTYEQYF.

The chain joins TRBV5-1 to TRBJ1-2; D ambiguous. Germline assignment: CDR1 SGHRS and CDR2 YFSETQ. V was trimmed by 4 bases and J by 8 bases, leaving 15 bases between them. The CDR3 has 13 amino acids. The DNA for the CDR3 is TGCGCCAGCAGCCCGGAGGATGGAGGGGGCTACACCTTC. Its protein is CASSPEDGGGYTF. The full variable domain, its missing parts supplied by reference TRBV5-1 and TRBJ1-2, is KAGVTQTPRYLIKTRGQQVTLSCSPISGHRSVSWYQQTPGQGLQFLFEYFSETQRNKGNFPGRFSGRQFSNSRSEMNVSTLELGDSALYLCASSPEDGGGYTFGSGTRLTVV.

The J gene is TRBJ2-1, the V gene TRBV19, with 10 bases aligning to TRBD2. This CDR3 region has 15 residues. V shed 7 bases, J shed 3 bases, and the junction held 6 bases outside the gene matches. Germline CDR1 and CDR2: LNHDA and SQIVND (reference sequence). In DNA form, the CDR3 reads TGTGCCAGTACCCTAACTAGCGGGAACTACAATGAGCAGTTCTTC. The encoded protein is CASTLTSGNYNEQFF.

There are a few counts of this clonotype. This rearrangement joins TRBV12-3 or TRBV12-4 to TRBJ2-4; 12 nucleotides align to TRBD1. The V and J ends lost 5 bases and 5 bases, in that order; junction bases with no gene match: 13. The CDR3 is 18 amino acids. CDR3 nucleotides: TGTGCCAGCAGTCCCTCGTTGTGGGGACAGGGGGCGGAAAACATTCAGTACTTC. Its protein product is CASSPSLWGQGAENIQYF.

This clonotype was detected many times. The chain combines TRBV5-5 with TRBJ2-2, with 7 bases lining up with TRBD2. CDR3 length equals 16 residues. Germline assignment: CDR1 SGHKS and CDR2 YYEKEE (reference sequence). The V gene end was trimmed by 4 bases and the J gene end by 0 bases; junction bases not matched to a gene: 6. CDR3 loop: CASSLGGSPNTGELFF. DNA for the CDR3: TGTGCCAGCAGCCTGGGGGGGTCCCCGAACACCGGGGAGCTGTTTTTT.

In its sample, this clonotype was seen a few times. The chain uses TRBV5-5 and TRBJ2-3, with TRBD1 identical over 8 bases. Germline CDR1 reads SGHKS; CDR2 reads YYEKEE (reference sequence). The CDR3 has 15 residues. The junction had 2 bases not matched to a gene; V was cut back by 0 bases and J by 2 bases. In DNA, the CDR3 is TGTGCCAGCAGCTTGGCAGGGGGCCTCACAGATACGCAGTATTTT. It is translated as CASSLAGGLTDTQYF.